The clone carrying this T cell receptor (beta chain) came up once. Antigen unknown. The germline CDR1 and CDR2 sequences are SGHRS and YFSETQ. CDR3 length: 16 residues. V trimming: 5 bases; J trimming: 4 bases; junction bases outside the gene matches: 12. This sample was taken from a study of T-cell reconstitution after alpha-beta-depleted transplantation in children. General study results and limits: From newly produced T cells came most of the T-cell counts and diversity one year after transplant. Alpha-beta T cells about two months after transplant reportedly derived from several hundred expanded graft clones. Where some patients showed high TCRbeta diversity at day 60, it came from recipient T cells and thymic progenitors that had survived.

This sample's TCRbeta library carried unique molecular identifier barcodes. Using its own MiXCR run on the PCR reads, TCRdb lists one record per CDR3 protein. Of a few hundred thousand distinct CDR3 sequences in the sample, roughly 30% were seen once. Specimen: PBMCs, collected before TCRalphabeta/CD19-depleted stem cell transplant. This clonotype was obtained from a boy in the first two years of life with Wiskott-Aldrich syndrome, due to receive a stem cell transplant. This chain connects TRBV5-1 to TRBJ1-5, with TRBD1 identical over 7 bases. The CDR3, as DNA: TGCGCCAGCAGATTTGAAGGGGGCCCAAAAAATCAGCCCCAGCATTTT. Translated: CASRFEGGPKNQPQHF.